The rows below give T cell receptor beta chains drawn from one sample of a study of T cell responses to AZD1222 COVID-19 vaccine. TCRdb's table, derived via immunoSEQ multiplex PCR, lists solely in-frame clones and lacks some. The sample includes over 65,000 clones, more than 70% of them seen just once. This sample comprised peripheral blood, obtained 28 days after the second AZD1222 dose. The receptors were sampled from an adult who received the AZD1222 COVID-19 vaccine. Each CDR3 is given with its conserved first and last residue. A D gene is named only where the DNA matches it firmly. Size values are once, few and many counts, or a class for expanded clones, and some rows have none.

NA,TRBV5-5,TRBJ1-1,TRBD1,CASSLLTGEGAEAFF,TGTGCCAGCAGCTTACTGACAGGGGAAGGCGCTGAAGCTTTCTTT
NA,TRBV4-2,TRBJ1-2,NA,CASSLQGVGRGYTF,TGTGCCAGCAGCTTGCAGGGAGTAGGTCGAGGCTACACCTTC
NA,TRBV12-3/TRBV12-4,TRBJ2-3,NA,CASTYADTQYF,TGTGCCAGCACCTATGCGGATACGCAGTATTTT
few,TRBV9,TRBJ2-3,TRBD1,CASSVDREITDTQYF,TGTGCCAGCAGCGTCGACAGGGAAATCACAGATACGCAGTATTTT
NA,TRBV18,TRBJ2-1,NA,CASSQTSASSYNEQFF,TGTGCCAGCTCACAGACTAGTGCGAGCTCCTACAATGAGCAGTTCTTC
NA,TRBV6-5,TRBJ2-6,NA,CASSRPGSGANVLTF,TGTGCCAGCAGTCGGCCAGGGTCTGGGGCCAACGTCCTGACTTTC
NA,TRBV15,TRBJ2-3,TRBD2,CATSRDRVAGGLTDTQYF,TGTGCCACCAGCAGAGATCGGGTAGCGGGGGGGTTAACAGATACGCAGTATTTT
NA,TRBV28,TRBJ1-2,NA,CASSFLGDGYTF,TGTGCCAGCAGTTTCTTGGGGGATGGCTACACCTTC
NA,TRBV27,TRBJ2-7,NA,CASSLSGSSYEQYF,TGTGCCAGCAGTTTATCAGGGAGCTCCTACGAGCAGTACTTC
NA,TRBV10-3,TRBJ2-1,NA,CAISVGEGTLYNEQFF,TGTGCCATCAGTGTTGGTGAGGGGACCCTCTACAATGAGCAGTTCTTC
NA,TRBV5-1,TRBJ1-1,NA,CASSLAAHGEAFF,TGCGCCAGCAGCTTGGCGGCCCACGGCGAAGCTTTCTTT
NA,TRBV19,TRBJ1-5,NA,CASSIDRLQPQHF,TGTGCCAGTAGTATAGACAGGTTGCAGCCCCAGCATTTT
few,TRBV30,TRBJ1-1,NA,CGLKRINTEAFF,TGCGGCCTTAAGCGGATAAACACTGAAGCTTTCTTT
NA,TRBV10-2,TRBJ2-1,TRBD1,CASSPGQGRYNEQFF,TGCGCCAGCAGTCCGGGACAGGGCCGTTACAATGAGCAGTTCTTC
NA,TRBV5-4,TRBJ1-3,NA,CASSLDRSGNTIYF,TGTGCCAGCAGCTTGGACAGGTCTGGAAACACCATATATTTT
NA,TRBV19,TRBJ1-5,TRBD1,CASSLRTGAFSNQPQHF,TGTGCCAGTAGTCTTCGGACAGGGGCCTTTAGCAATCAGCCCCAGCATTTT
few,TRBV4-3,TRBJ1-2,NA,CASSQIFGDGYTF,TGCGCCAGCAGCCAGATTTTTGGGGATGGCTACACCTTC
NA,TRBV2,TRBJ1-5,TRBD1,CASSAQGATPQHF,TGTGCCAGCAGCGCGCAGGGGGCTACGCCCCAGCATTTT
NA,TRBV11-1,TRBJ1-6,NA,CASSVTVYNSPLHF,TGTGCCAGCAGTGTTACAGTCTATAATTCACCCCTCCACTTT
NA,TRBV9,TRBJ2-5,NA,CASSVDTSSETQYF,TGTGCCAGCAGCGTAGACACTAGCTCAGAGACCCAGTACTTC
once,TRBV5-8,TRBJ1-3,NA,CASSFGQLFRNTIYF,TGTGCCAGCAGCTTCGGACAGCTTTTTCGAAACACCATATATTTT
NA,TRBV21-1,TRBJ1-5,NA,CASSIRTRSNQPQHF,TGTGCCAGCAGCATCCGGACAAGAAGCAATCAGCCCCAGCATTTT
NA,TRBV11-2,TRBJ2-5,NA,CASSRTPRDETQYF,TGTGCCAGCAGCCGGACCCCCCGGGATGAGACCCAGTACTTC
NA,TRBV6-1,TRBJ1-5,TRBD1,CASSEATGGMQPQHF,TGTGCCAGCAGTGAGGCGACAGGGGGCATGCAGCCCCAGCATTTT
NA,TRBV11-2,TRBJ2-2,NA,CASSLTGELFF,TGTGCCAGCAGCTTAACCGGGGAGCTGTTTTTT